This section outlines one T cell receptor beta chain sequence together with its context. This entry is derived from a study of blood T cell repertoires in COVID-19. Background on the study: Donors in the United States, Italy and Spain gave samples during acute or convalescent COVID-19. Nucleic acid was either cDNA or gDNA, and it came from T cells, B-cell-depleted T cells, or PBMCs.

Sequenced by immunoSEQ multiplex PCR; TCRdb stores in-frame clones only, minus some. The data hold under 80,000 clones, with 65% to 85% observed a single time. The material sequenced was peripheral blood. This TCR was recovered from a woman aged 80 or over with active or convalescent COVID-19.

This CDR3 reads CASSFGRAPYNEQFF. The CDR3 DNA is TGTGCCAGCAGCTTCGGGAGGGCCCCCTACAATGAGCAGTTCTTC. The chain uses TRBV11-3 and TRBJ2-1; TRBD2 matches 8 bases. The germline V gene has CDR1 SGHNT and CDR2 YENEEA. The ends lost 3 bases at V and 2 bases at J; junction bases unmatched: 3. This CDR3 comprises 15 residues.